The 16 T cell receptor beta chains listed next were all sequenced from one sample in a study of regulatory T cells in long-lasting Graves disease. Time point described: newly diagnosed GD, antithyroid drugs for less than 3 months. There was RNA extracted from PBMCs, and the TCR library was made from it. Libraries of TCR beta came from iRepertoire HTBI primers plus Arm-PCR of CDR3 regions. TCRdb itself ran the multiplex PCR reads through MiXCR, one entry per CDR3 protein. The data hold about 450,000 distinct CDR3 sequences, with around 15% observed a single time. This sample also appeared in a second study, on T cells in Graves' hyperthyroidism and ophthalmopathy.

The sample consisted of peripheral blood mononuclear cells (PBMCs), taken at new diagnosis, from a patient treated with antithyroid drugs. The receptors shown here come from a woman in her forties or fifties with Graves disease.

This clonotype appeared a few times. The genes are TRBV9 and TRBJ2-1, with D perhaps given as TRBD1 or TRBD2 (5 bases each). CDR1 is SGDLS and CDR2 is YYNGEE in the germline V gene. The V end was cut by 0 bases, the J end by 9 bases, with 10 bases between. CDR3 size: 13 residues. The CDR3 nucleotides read TGTGCCAGCAGCGTAGTAGGGGCGGGTGAGCAGTTCTTC. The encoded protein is CASSVVGAGEQFF.

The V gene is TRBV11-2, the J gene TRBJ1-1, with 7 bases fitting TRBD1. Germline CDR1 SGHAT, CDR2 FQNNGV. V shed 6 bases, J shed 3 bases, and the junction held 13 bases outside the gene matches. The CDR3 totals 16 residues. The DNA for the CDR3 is TGTGCCAGCAGGGTGACCGGGACAGCCGCACACACTGAAGCTTTCTTT. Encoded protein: CASRVTGTAAHTEAFF.

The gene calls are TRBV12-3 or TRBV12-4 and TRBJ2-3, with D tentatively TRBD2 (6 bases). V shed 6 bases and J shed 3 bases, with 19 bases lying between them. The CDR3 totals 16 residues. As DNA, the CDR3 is TGTGCCAGCAGCTCGGACCGTAGCGGATTTACAGATACGCAGTATTTT. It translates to CASSSDRSGFTDTQYF.

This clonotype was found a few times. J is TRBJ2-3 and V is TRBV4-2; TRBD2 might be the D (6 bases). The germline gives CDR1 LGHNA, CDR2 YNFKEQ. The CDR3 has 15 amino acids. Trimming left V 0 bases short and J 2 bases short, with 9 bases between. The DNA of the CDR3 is TGTGCCAGCAGCCAAGATGGGGGACTCACAGATACGCAGTATTTT. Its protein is CASSQDGGLTDTQYF.

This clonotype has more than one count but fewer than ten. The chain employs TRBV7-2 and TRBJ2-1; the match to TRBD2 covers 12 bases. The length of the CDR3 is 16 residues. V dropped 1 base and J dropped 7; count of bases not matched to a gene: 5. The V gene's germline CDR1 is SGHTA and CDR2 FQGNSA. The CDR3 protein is CASSLDGLAGRNEQFF. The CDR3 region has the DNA TGTGCCAGCAGCTTAGATGGACTAGCGGGAAGGAATGAGCAGTTCTTC.

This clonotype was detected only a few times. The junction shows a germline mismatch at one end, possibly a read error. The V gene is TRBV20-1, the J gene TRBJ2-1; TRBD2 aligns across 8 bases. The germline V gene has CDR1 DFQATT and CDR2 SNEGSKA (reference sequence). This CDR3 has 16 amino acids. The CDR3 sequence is CSAPLQREIMYNEQSF. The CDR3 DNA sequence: TGCAGTGCCCCTTTGCAGCGGGAGATTATGTACAATGAGCAGTCCTTC.

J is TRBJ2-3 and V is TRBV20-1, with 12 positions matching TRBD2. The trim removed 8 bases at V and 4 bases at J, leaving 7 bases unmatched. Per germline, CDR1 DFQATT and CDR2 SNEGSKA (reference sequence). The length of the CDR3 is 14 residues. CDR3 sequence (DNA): TGCAGTATTCCACTAGCGGGAGGATCAGATACGCAGTATTTT. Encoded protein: CSIPLAGGSDTQYF.

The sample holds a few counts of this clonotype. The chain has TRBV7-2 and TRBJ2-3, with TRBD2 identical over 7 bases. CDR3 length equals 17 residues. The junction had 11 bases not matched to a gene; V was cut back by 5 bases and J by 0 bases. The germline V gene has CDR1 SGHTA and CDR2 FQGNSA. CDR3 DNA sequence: TGTGCCAGCAGCCCTTGGACTAGTGGGTATAGCACAGATACGCAGTATTTT. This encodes CASSPWTSGYSTDTQYF.

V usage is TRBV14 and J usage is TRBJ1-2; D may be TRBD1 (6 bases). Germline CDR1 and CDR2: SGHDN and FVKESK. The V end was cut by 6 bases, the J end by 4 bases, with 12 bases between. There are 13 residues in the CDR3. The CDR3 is CASRHGQLYGYTF. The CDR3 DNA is TGTGCCAGCAGGCACGGACAGCTCTATGGCTACACCTTC.

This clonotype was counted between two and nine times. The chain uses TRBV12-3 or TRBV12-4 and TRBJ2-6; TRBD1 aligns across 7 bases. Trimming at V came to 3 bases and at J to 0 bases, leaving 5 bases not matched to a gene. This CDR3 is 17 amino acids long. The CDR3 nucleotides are TGTGCCAGCAGTTTTTTACAGGGGATCTCTGGGGCCAACGTCCTGACTTTC. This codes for CASSFLQGISGANVLTF.

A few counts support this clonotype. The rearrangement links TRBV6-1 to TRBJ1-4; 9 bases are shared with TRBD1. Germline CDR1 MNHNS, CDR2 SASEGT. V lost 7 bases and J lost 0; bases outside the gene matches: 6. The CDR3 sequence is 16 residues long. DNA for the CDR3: TGTGCCAGCATGACAGGGGGAAGCACAACTAATGAAAAACTGTTTTTT. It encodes CASMTGGSTTNEKLFF.

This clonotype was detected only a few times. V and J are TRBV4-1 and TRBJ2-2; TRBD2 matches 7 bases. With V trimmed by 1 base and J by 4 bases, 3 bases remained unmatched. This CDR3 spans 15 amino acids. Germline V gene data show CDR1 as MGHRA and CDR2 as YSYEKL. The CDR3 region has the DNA TGCGCCAGCAGCCAAGCGGGCGGGAGCACCGGGGAGCTGTTTTTT. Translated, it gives CASSQAGGSTGELFF.

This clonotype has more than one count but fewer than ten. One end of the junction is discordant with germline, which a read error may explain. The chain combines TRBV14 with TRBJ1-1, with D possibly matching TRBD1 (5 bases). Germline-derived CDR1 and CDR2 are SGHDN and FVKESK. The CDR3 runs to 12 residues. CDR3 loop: CASSPQGVQSVF. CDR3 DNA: TGTGCCAGCAGCCCCCAGGGAGTACAAAGTGTCTTT.

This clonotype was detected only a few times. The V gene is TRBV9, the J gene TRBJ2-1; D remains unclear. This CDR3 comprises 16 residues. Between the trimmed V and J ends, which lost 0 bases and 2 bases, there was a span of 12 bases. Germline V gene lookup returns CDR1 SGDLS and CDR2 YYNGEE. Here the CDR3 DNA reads TGTGCCAGCAGCGTAGGTCTTTCTGGGCCCTACAATGAGCAGTTCTTC. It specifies CASSVGLSGPYNEQFF.

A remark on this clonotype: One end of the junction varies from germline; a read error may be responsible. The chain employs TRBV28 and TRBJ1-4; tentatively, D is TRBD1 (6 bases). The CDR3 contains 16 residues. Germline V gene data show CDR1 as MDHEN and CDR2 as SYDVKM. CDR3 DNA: TGTGCCAGCAGTTCGTTTTTAGGGGGATTAGGCGAAAAACTGCTTTTT. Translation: CASSSFLGGLGEKLLF. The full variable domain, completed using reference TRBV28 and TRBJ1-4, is DVKVTQSSRYLVKRTGEKVFLECVQDMDHENMFWYRQDPGLGLRLIYFSYDVKMKEKGDIPEGYSVSREKKERFSLILESASTNQTSMYLCASSSFLGGLGEKLLFGSGTQLSVL.

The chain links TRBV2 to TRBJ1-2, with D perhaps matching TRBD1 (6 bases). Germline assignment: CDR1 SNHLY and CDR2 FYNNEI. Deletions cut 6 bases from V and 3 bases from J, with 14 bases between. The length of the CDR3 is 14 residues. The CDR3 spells CASSEGVQDYGYTF. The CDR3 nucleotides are TGTGCCAGCAGCGAGGGGGTTCAAGACTATGGCTACACCTTC.